The entry below gives a single T cell receptor beta chain sequence along with its context. Its antigen remains undetermined. Qualities for individual bases were not recorded, and no much larger clone is one base off. This entry belongs to a study of shared clonotypes between healthy human individuals (dated by TCRdb to 2018 to 2020). For context, the study as a whole: The cohort included three men and two women between 18 and 49 years of age. To increase sequencing depth and limit assay-specific biases, different laboratories used diverse techniques to prepare libraries and sequence TCR repertoires. Between about 0.94 and 8.9 billion PBMCs per donor were obtained by leukapheresis. To estimate repertoire size and how much clonotypes are shared between individuals, the study performed deep sequencing of blood TCR repertoires from a handful of healthy adults. Per donor, three plates each were used for CD4 naive and CD4 memory, two for CD8 naive, and one for CD8 memory.

On the study overall, not on this receptor specifically: Compared with non-shared clonotypes, clonotypes shared by all four sorted-subset donors had higher generation probabilities. Because the study included only a small number of donors, the genetic and exposure-history diversity represented was limited. Based on pairwise subsampling, the degree of clonotype sharing among donors was expected to be affected by sequencing depth. Larger estimated clonotype richness was generally found for naive subsets than for memory subsets. Roughly 5.2% of naive CD4, 3.5% of naive CD8, approximately 2.2% of memory CD4, and roughly 0.4% of memory CD8 clonotypes were shared across several donors. Rarefaction of sorted-subset datasets indicated incomplete sequencing despite the large sequencing depth. Sampling was restricted to blood, and TCR repertoires in tissues likely differ from the TCR repertoires found in blood.

Healthy HIV-negative adults with no recently reported acute infections or vaccinations were included as donors. Every donor was a Caucasian adult residing in Nashville, Tennessee, USA. Magnetic negative selection was used to enrich CD4+ T cells, after which naive cells were positively selected on CD45RA and the negative fraction became the memory subset. Blood was collected by leukapheresis, and PBMCs were isolated by Ficoll-Histopaque density gradient centrifugation and then cryopreserved in liquid nitrogen vapor phase. Analytical flow cytometry was used to check the purity and quantity of each magnetically sorted T cell population. Each sorted fraction had its genomic DNA isolated and then quantified by UV absorbance on a Nanodrop 2000c. TCR CDR3 regions were amplified from genomic DNA by multiplex PCR using the deep immunoSEQ assay. Extracted genomic DNA from each cell subset was spread evenly across all wells of several immunoSEQ 96-well plates, with each plate serving as a replicate. For sorted subsets, about 210 ng of genomic DNA, equivalent to some 33,000 T cell genomes, went into each replicate PCR. Purified libraries were measured with a Qubit 3.0 fluorometer, size-checked on a Bioanalyzer 2100, and measured again with the KAPA Library Quantification kit. Every immunoSEQ 96-well plate was sequenced on a dedicated single-read 150-cycle Illumina NextSeq 550 flow cell. The original methods were these. Because only junctional sequences without quality scores were contained in the immunoSEQ output, filtering matching that applied to full-length reads could not be performed. To assign V/J genes and CDR3, sequences were annotated against IMGT germline references using PyIR, a Python wrapper for IgBLAST v1.9. Any read was removed if the V/J assignment was weak (E-value above 1e-6), the CDR3 was missing, or the read contained stop codons, out-of-frame junctions, or ambiguous translated residues. V3J clonotypes were defined as sequences sharing an identical inferred V gene, J gene, and CDR3 amino acid sequence. Percentage overlap between repertoires was computed as shared unique clonotypes divided by the size of the smaller repertoire. Richness of each repertoire was evaluated using RTK rarefaction, the Chao1 estimator, and Recon v2.1 estimates of unobserved clonotypes. Generation probabilities were computed with OLGA for all TCRbeta clonotypes obtained by the gDNA method from several donors. The clones in this table, taken by TCRdb from immuneACCESS, are in-frame only. Not every clone is retained; where verified, under half of the shortfall comes from an unresolved V gene, and the cause of the rest is unknown. From that table come the V and J calls and clone size; the DNA was used to work out D and trimming. For this sample there are approximately 500,000 clones; around 96% appear just once. Less than 0.06% of the sample lies in the top ten.

The germline V gene (reference sequence) provides CDR1 LNHDA and CDR2 SQIVND. The CDR3 goes from the cysteine to the phenylalanine over 15 residues. The retained sequence is limited to the CDR3, 45 bases, with the frame set at the first base. V trim: 6 bases; J trim: 5 bases; unmatched bases: 10. The source of this sequence is a young woman in good health. The specimen was naive CD4+ T cells sorted from blood. The intended sense of this specimen's cell subset or site label: CD45RA+ positively selected. This chain joins TRBV19 to TRBJ2-7, with 10 junctional bases fitting TRBD2. The CDR3 amino acid sequence is: CASRPPTSGFDEQYF. The DNA reads as follows: TGTGCCAGTAGGCCGCCGACTAGCGGGTTCGACGAGCAGTACTTC.